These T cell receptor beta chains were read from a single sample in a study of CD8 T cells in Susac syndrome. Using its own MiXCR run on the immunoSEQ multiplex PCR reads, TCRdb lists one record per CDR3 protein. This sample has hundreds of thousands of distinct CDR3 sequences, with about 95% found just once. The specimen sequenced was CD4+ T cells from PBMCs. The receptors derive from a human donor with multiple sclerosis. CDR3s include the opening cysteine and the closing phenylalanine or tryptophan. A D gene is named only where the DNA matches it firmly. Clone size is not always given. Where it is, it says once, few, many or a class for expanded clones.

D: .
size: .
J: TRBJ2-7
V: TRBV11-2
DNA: TGTGCCAGCAGTTCCCCTCGCCGCAGGTACGAGCAGTACTTC
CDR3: CASSSPRRRYEQYF

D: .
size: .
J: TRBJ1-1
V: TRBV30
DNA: TGTGCCTGGAGTGTATCCAGGGCTGGGACTGAAGCTTTCTTT
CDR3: CAWSVSRAGTEAFF

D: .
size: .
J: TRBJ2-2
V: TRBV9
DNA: TGTGCCAGCAGCCGTGAGATGGTGGGACCCGGGGAGCTGTTTTTT
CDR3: CASSREMVGPGELFF

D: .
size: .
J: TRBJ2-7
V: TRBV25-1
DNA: TGTGCCAGCCGCGGTGACAGTACGACCTACGAGCAGTACTTC
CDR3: CASRGDSTTYEQYF

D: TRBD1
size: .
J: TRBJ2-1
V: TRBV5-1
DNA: TGCGCCAGCAGCTTGGCCGGCCAGGGGGCCCCCAATGAGCAGTTCTTC
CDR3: CASSLAGQGAPNEQFF

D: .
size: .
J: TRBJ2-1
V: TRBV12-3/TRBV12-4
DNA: TGTGCCAGCTGTTTTTATAGCTCCTACAATGAGCAGTTCTTC
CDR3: CASCFYSSYNEQFF

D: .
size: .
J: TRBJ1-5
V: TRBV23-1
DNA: TGCGCCAGCAGTCAATCCATCGATTCCGGTAATCTGAATCAGCCCCAGCATTTT
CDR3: CASSQSIDSGNLNQPQHF

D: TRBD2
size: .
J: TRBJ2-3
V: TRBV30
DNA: TGTGCCTGGACGGGAGGGACAGATACGCAGTATTTT
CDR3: CAWTGGTDTQYF

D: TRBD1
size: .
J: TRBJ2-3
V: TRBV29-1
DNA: TGCAGCGTCGCCCCCGGGACAGGGGGCCCAGATACGCAGTATTTT
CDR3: CSVAPGTGGPDTQYF

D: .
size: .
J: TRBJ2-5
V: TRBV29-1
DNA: TGCAGCGCGAGGTCTGGGGAGACCCAGTACTTC
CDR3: CSARSGETQYF

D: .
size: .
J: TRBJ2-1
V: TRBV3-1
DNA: TGTGCCAGCAGCCTTTGGGACGGAAAGCAGTTCTTC
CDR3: CASSLWDGKQFF

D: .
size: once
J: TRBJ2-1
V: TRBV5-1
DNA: TGCGCCAGCAACCGGGCCAATGAGCAGTTCTTC
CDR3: CASNRANEQFF

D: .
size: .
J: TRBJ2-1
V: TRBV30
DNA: TGTGCCTGGGGGTACTACAATGAGCAGTTCTTC
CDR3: CAWGYYNEQFF

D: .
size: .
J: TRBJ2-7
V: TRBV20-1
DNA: TGCAGTGCTAGATACAGGGTCCACGAGCAGTACTTC
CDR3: CSARYRVHEQYF

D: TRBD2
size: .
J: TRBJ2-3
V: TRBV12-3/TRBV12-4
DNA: TGTGCCAGCAGTTTGGTACTAGCGAGTAGCACAGATACGCAGTATTTT
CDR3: CASSLVLASSTDTQYF

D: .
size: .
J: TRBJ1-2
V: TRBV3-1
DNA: TGTGCCAGCAGCCAAGACATCTCCGGGGGTGGCTACACCTTC
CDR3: CASSQDISGGGYTF

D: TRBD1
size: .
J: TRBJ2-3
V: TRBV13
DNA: TGTGCCAGCAGCTACCCGGGACAGGGAGCAGATACGCAGTATTTT
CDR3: CASSYPGQGADTQYF

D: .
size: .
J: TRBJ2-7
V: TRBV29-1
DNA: TGCAGCGTGGCGAACAGGGTACGATCCTACGAGCAGTACTTC
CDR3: CSVANRVRSYEQYF

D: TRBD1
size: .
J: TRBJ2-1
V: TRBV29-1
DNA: TGCAGCGTTGATGGCGCGGGACAGGGGGGCAATGAGCAGTTCTTC
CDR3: CSVDGAGQGGNEQFF

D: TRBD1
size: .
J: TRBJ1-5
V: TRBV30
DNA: TGTGCCTGGAGTGTACCGGGGACAGAGGGCCGTCAGCCCCAGCATTTT
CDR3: CAWSVPGTEGRQPQHF

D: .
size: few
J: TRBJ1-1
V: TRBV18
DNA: TGTGCCAGCTCACCGGCACAGGTAAACACTGAAGCTTTCTTT
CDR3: CASSPAQVNTEAFF

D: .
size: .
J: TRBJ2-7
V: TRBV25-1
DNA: TGTGCCAGCAGTGAAGGGAGCAGGGGGAGGGAGCAGTACTTC
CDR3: CASSEGSRGREQYF

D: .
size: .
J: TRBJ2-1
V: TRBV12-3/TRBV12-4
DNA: TGTGCCAGCAGTTACGACGGGGGGCGGTTCTTC
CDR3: CASSYDGGRFF

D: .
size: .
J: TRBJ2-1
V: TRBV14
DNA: TGTGCCAGCAGCCAGACCCGGACGTACAATGAGCAGTTCTTC
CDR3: CASSQTRTYNEQFF

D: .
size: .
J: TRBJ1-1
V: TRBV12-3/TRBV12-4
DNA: TGTGCCAGCAGTTACCTAGGTGACACTGAAGCTTTCTTT
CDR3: CASSYLGDTEAFF

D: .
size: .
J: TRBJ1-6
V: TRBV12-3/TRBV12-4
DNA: TGTGCCAGCAGTTCGACAGTCTCACCCCTCCACTTT
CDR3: CASSSTVSPLHF

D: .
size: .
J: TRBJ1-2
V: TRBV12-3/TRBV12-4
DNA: TGTGCCAGCAGTCCCCCGCGGGTTAACTATGGCTACACCTTC
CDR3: CASSPPRVNYGYTF

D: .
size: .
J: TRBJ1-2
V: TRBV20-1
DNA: TGCAGTGCTAGCAGACAGCTCTATGGCTACACCTTC
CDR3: CSASRQLYGYTF

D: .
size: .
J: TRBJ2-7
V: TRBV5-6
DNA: TGTGCCAGCAGCTTGTCGGGGGTCTTACGCTACGAGCAGTACTTC
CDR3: CASSLSGVLRYEQYF

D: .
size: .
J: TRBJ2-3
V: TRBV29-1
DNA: TGCAGCGTTAATGACCGGGGAGATACGCAGTATTTT
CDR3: CSVNDRGDTQYF

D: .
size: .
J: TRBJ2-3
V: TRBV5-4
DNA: TGTGCCAGCAGCCTGGAGAACACAGATACGCAGTATTTT
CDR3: CASSLENTDTQYF

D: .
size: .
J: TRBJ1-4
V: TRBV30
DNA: TGTGCCTGGAGTGGACCACAGGGTGAAAAACTGTTTTTT
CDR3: CAWSGPQGEKLFF

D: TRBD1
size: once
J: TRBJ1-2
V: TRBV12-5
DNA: TGTGCTAGTGGTTCAATCGGGACAGCTAACTATGGCTACACCTTC
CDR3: CASGSIGTANYGYTF

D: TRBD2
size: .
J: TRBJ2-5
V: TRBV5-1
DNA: TGCGCCAGCAGCGCCACCGGGGGGAGGGACGCCCAGTACTTC
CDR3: CASSATGGRDAQYF

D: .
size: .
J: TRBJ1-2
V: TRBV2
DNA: TGTGCCAGCAGTGAAGTGGGTCAGGGCGGCTATGGCTACACCTTC
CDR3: CASSEVGQGGYGYTF

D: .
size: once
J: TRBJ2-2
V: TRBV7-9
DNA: TGTGCCAGCAGCTTAGATTGGGCAACCGCGAACACCGGGGAGCTGTTTTTT
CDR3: CASSLDWATANTGELFF

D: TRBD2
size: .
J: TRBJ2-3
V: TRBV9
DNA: TGTGCCAGCAGCGTACCCCTAGCGGGAGCGGGCTCAGATACGCAGTATTTT
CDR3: CASSVPLAGAGSDTQYF

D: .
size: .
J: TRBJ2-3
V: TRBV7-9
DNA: TGTGCCAGCAGCTTAGCGTCCGGGAGCACAGATACGCAGTATTTT
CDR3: CASSLASGSTDTQYF

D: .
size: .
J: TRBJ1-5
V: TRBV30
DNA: TGTGCCTGGAGTGTAGACGGCAGCAATCAGCCCCAGCATTTT
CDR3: CAWSVDGSNQPQHF

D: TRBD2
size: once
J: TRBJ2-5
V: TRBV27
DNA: TGTGCCAGCAGTCCTCGGACTAGCGGGAGGTATGAGACCCAGTACTTC
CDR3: CASSPRTSGRYETQYF

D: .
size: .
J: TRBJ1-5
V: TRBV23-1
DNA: TGCGCCAGCAGTCAGGCCAGGAAGGGTCAGCCCCAGCATTTT
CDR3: CASSQARKGQPQHF

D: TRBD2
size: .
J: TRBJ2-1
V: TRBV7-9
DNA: TGTGCCAGCAGCTTAGCCGCTAGCGGGAATGTATATGAGCAGTTCTTC
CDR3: CASSLAASGNVYEQFF

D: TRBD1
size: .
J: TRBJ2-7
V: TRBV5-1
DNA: TGCGCCAGCAGCTTTAGCACAGGGGGATCATACGAGCAGTACTTC
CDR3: CASSFSTGGSYEQYF

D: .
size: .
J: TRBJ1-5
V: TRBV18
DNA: TGTGCCAGCTCAACCCGGGCAGGGAAGAGCAATCAGCCCCAGCATTTT
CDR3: CASSTRAGKSNQPQHF

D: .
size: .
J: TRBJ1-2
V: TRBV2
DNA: TGTGCCAGCAGAGAGGGTCCGAGCTATGGCTACACCTTC
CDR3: CASREGPSYGYTF

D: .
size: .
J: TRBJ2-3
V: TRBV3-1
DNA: TGTGCCAGCAGCCCAGGACTCAATGTGGGGGGCACGCAGTATTTT
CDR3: CASSPGLNVGGTQYF

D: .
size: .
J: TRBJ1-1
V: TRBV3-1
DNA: TGTGCCAGCAGCCAAGGACGAGGAGGGAACACTGAAGCTTTCTTT
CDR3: CASSQGRGGNTEAFF

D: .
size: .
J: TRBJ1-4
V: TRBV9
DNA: TGTGCCAGCAGCCCCCGGGGAGAGGAGCGTGAAAAACTGTTTTTT
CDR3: CASSPRGEEREKLFF

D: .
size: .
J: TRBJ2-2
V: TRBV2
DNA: TGTGCCAGCAGCGGCATGGGGCAGGGAAGGACCGGGGAGCTGTTTTTT
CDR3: CASSGMGQGRTGELFF

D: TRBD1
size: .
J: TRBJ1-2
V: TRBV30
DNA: TGTGCCTGGAGTAGGACAGGGCGGGTCTATGGCTACACCTTC
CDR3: CAWSRTGRVYGYTF

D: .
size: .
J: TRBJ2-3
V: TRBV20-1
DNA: TGCAGTGCATCTCGGGGGTTAGTGGCCGTTACAGATACGCAGTATTTT
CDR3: CSASRGLVAVTDTQYF

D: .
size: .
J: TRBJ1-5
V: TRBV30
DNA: TGTGCCTGGAGTGAGGGGACAAATGTAAATCAGCCCCAGCATTTT
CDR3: CAWSEGTNVNQPQHF